This TCR beta chain was documented in a study of T cells in Graves' hyperthyroidism and ophthalmopathy. This CDR3 is built from 16 residues. The J segment lost 0 bases and the V segment lost 1 base, leaving 4 bases of the junction unmatched. Looked up from germline, CDR1 is MDHEN and CDR2 is SYDVKM. RNA transcripts served as the template for amplifying TCR beta CDR3 regions. An initial round of RT-PCR targeting the TCR CDR3 relied on the HTBI primer set. MiXCR, run by TCRdb on the multiplex PCR reads, gives a single entry per CDR3 protein. The sample yields 280,000 or so distinct CDR3 sequences, less than 30% seen once. Patients between 18 and 65 years old had hyperthyroidism, newly diagnosed and lasting under 2 months. Thyroid ultrasound and orbital computed tomography, with clinical symptoms and serum thyroxine and TRAb, informed diagnoses.

The receptor's source is a man aged 35-49 years with Graves' hyperthyroidism that later progressed to Graves' ophthalmopathy. This chain links TRBV28 with TRBJ1-1, with TRBD1 identical over 8 bases. The sequencing sample was made of blood. The CDR3 coding sequence is TGTGCCAGCAGTTTATTGGCAGGGGGCATGAACACTGAAGCTTTCTTT. Its translation: CASSLLAGGMNTEAFF.